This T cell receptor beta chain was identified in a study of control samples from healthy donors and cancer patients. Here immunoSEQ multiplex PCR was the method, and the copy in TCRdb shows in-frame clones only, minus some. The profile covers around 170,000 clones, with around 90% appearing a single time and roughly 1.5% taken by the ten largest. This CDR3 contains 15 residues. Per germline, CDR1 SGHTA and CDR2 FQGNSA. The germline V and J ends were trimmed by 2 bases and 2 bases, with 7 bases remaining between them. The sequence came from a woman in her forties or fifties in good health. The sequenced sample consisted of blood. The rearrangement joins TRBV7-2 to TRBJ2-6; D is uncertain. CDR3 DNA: TGTGCCAGCAGCTTAATTAGGACTGGGGCCAACGTCCTGACTTTC. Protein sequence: CASSLIRTGANVLTF. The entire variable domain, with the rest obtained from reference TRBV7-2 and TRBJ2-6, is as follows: GAGVSQSPSNKVTEKGKDVELRCDPISGHTALYWYRQSLGQGLEFLIYFQGNSAPDKSGLPSDRFSAERTGGSVSTLTIQRTQQEDSAVYLCASSLIRTGANVLTFGAGSRLTVL.